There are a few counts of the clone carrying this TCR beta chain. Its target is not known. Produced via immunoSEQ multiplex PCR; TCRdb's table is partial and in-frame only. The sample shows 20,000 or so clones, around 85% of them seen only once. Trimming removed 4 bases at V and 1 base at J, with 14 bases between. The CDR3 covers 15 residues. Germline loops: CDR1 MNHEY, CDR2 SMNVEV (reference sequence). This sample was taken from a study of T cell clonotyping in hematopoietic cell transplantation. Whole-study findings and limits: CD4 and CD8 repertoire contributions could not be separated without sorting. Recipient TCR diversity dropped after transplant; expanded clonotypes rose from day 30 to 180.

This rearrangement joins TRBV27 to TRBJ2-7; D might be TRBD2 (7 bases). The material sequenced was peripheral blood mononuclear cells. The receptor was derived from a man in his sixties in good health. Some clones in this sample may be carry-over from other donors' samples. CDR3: CASSSGGAGSYEQYF. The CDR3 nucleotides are TGTGCCAGCAGTTCGGGGGGCGCCGGGTCCTACGAGCAGTACTTC.